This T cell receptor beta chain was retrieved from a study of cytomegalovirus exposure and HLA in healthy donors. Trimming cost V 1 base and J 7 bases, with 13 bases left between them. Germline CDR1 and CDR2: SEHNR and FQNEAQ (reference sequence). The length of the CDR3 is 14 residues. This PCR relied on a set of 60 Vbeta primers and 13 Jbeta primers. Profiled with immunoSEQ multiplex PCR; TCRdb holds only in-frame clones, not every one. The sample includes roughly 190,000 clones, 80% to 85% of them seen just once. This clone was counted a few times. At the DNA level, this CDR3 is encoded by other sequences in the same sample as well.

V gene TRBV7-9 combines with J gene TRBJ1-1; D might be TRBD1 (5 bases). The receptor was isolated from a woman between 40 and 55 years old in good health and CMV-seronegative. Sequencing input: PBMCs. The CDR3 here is CASSLDRGKDEAFF. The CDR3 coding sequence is TGTGCCAGCAGCTTAGATAGGGGAAAGGATGAAGCTTTCTTT.